The T cell receptor beta chain under discussion was sequenced for a study of blood T cell repertoires in COVID-19. Study context: Some COVID-19 samples were acute and others convalescent; all came from the United States, Italy and Spain. From T cells, B-cell-depleted T cells, or PBMCs came the material, which was cDNA or gDNA.

Study processing details: Amplification of reference gene primers provided the estimated nucleated cell counts. Assay: immunoSEQ multiplex PCR; the TCRdb copy retains only in-frame clones and omits some. V, J and clone size are taken as reported in that table, and D and trimming were inferred from the DNA itself. The profile shows 150,000 to 200,000 clones, about 75% of them singletons. The CDR3 length is 12 residues. Trimming stripped 2 bases from V and 14 bases from J, with 13 bases between. From germline, CDR1 is KGHSH and CDR2 LQKENI. The rearrangement uses TRBV18 and TRBJ2-1; possible D gene TRBD2, 5 bases. The sequencing input was peripheral blood. This TCR derives from a woman in her seventies with acute or convalescent COVID-19. In DNA form, the CDR3 reads TGTGCCAGCTCACCAGAGTTACGGGATAAGTTCTTC. Its protein product is CASSPELRDKFF.